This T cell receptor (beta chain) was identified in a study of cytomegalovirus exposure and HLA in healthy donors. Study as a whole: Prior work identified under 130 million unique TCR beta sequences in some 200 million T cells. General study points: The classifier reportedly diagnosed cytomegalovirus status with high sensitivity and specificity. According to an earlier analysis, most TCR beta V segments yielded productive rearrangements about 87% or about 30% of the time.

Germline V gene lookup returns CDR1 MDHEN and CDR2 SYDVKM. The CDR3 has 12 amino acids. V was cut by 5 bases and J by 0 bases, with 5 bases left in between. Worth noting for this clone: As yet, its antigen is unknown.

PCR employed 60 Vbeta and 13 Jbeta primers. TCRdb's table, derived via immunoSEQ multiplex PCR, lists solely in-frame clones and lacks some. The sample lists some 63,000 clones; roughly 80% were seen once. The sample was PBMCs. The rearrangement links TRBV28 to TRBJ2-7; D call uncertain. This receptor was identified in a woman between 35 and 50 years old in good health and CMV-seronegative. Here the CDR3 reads CASSPSSYEQYF. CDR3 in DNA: TGTGCCAGCAGTCCTAGCTCCTACGAGCAGTACTTC.